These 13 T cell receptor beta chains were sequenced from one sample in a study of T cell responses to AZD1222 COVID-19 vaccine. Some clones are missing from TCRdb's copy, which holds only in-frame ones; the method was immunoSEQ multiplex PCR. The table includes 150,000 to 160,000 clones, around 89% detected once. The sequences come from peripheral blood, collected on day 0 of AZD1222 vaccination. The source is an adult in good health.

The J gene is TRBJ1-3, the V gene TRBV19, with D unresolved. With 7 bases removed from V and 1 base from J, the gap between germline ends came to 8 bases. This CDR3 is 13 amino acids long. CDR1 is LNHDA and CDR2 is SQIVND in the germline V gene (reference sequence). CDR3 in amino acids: CASTLLSGNTIYF. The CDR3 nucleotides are TGTGCCAGTACCCTCCTGTCTGGAAACACCATATATTTT.

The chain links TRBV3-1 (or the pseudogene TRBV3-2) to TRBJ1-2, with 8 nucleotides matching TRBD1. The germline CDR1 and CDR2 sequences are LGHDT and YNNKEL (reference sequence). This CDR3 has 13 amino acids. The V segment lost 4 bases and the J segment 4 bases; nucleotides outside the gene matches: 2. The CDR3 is CASSPTGGYGYTF. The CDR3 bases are TGTGCCAGCAGCCCTACAGGGGGCTATGGCTACACCTTC.

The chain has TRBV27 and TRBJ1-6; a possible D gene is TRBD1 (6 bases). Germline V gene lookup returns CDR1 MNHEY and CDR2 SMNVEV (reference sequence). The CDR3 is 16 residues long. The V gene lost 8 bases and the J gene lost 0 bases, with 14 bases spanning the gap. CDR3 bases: TGTGCCAGCGGAATACAGGGCAACTCCTATAATTCACCCCTCCACTTT. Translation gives CASGIQGNSYNSPLHF.

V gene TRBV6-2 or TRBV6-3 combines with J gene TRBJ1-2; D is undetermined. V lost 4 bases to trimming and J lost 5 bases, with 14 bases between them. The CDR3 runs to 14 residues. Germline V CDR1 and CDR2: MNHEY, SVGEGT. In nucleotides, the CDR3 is TGTGCCAGCAGTTTGGACGGTCGGGGTTATGGCTACACCTTC. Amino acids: CASSLDGRGYGYTF.

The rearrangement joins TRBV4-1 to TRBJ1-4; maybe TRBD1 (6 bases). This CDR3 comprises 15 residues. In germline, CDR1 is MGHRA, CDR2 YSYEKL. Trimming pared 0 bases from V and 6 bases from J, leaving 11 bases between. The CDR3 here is CASSQEAGADEKLFF. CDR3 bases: TGCGCCAGCAGCCAAGAGGCAGGGGCAGATGAAAAACTGTTTTTT.

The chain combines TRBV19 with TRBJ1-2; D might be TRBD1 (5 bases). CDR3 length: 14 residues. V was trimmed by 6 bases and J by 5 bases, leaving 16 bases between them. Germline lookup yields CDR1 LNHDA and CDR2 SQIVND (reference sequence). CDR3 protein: CASSLGRAGYGYTF. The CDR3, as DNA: TGTGCCAGTAGCCTGGGGCGGGCTGGATATGGCTACACCTTC.

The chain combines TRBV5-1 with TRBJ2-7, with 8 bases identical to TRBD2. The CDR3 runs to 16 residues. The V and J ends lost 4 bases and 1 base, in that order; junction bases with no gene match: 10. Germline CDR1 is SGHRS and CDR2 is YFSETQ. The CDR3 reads CASSPGGGGRSYEQYF. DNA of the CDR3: TGCGCCAGCAGCCCCGGTGGCGGGGGGCGATCCTACGAGCAGTACTTC. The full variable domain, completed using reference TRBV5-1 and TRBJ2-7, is KAGVTQTPRYLIKTRGQQVTLSCSPISGHRSVSWYQQTPGQGLQFLFEYFSETQRNKGNFPGRFSGRQFSNSRSEMNVSTLELGDSALYLCASSPGGGGRSYEQYFGPGTRLTVT.

CDR3 region: CASSPLGQGLSGELFF. The CDR3, as DNA: TGTGCCAGCAGCCCCCTGGGGCAGGGATTGAGCGGGGAGCTGTTTTTT. This chain connects TRBV4-2 to TRBJ2-2; perhaps TRBD1 as D (5 bases). CDR3 length: 16 residues. Germline loops: CDR1 LGHNA, CDR2 YNFKEQ. Trimming removed 4 bases from V and 7 bases from J, with 19 bases in between.

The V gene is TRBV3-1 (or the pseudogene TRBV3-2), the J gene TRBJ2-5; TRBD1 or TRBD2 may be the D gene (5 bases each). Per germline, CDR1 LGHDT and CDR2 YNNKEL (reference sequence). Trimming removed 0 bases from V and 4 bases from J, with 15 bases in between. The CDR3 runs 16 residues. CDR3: CASSQDLWGMGETQYF. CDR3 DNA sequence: TGTGCCAGCAGCCAAGATTTGTGGGGGATGGGAGAGACCCAGTACTTC.

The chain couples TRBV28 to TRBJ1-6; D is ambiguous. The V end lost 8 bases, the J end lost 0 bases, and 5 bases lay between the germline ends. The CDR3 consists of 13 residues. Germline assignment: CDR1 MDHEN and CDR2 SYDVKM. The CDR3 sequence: CASLGSYNSPLHF. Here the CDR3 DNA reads TGTGCCAGCTTGGGCTCCTATAATTCACCCCTCCACTTT. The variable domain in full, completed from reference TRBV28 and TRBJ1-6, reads DVKVTQSSRYLVKRTGEKVFLECVQDMDHENMFWYRQDPGLGLRLIYFSYDVKMKEKGDIPEGYSVSREKKERFSLILESASTNQTSMYLCASLGSYNSPLHFGNGTRLTVT.

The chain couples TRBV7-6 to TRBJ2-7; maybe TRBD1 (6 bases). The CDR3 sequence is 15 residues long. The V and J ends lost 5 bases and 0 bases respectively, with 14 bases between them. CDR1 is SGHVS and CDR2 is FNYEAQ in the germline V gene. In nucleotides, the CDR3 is TGTGCCAGCAGCCCCGGACAGCGCTTCTCCTACGAGCAGTACTTC. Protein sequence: CASSPGQRFSYEQYF.

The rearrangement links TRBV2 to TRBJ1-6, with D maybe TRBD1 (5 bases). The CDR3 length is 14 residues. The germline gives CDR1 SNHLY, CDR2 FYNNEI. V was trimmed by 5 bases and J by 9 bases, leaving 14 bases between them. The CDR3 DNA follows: TGTGCCAGCAGTCCGGAGAAAGGGGTTTCACCCCTCCACTTT. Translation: CASSPEKGVSPLHF.

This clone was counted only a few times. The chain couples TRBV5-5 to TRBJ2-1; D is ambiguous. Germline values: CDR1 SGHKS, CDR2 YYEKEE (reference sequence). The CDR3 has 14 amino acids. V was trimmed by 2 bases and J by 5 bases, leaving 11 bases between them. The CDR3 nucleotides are TGTGCCAGCAGCTTTCGTGACGGCCACAATGAGCAGTTCTTC. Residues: CASSFRDGHNEQFF.